The 17 T cell receptor beta chains below were found in one sample sequenced in a study of T cells in Graves' hyperthyroidism and ophthalmopathy. There were TCR beta CDR3 regions amplified from RNA transcripts. RT-PCR in the first round (using the HTBI primer set) targeted the TCR CDR3. TCRdb passed the multiplex PCR reads through MiXCR, listing each CDR3 protein once. The sample lists over 700,000 distinct CDR3 sequences, 30% to 40% seen once, with roughly 30% in the top ten. The sequenced sample consisted of blood. The source of these receptors is a woman aged 35 to 49 with Graves' hyperthyroidism.

This clonotype was detected many times. The CDR3 is CATSKQGSYGYTF. DNA for the CDR3: TGTGCCACCAGCAAACAGGGTAGCTATGGCTACACCTTC. J is TRBJ1-2 and V is TRBV15; tentatively, D is TRBD1 (6 bases). V was pared by 4 bases and J by 4 bases, with 10 bases between. Per germline, CDR1 LNHNV and CDR2 YYDKDF (reference sequence). This CDR3 spans 13 amino acids. Combining the CDR3 with reference TRBV15 and TRBJ1-2 gives the whole variable domain DAMVIQNPRYQVTQFGKPVTLSCSQTLNHNVMYWYQQKSSQAPKLLFHYYDKDFNNEADTPDNFQSRRPNTSFCFLDIRSPGLGDTAMYLCATSKQGSYGYTFGSGTRLTVV.

In its sample, this clonotype was seen many times. This sequence joins TRBV11-2 and TRBJ1-3, with a tentative D call TRBD1 (5 bases). Germline CDR1 reads SGHAT; CDR2 reads FQNNGV. With 4 bases removed from V and 2 bases from J, the gap between germline ends came to 18 bases. This CDR3 spans 17 amino acids. The CDR3: CASSSFHPGKAGNTIYF. For the CDR3, the DNA is TGTGCCAGCAGCTCCTTCCACCCAGGGAAGGCTGGAAACACCATATATTTT.

This chain links TRBV6-5 with TRBJ1-3; tentative D call: TRBD1 (6 bases). The CDR3 has 21 residues. V lost 4 bases and J lost 0, with 28 bases in between. The germline V gene encodes CDR1 MNHEY and CDR2 SVGAGI. CDR3 nucleotides: TGTGCCAGCAGTTTCCCCACCCAGCTACAGGGAGACTACCGCTCTGGAAACACCATATATTTT. Protein product: CASSFPTQLQGDYRSGNTIYF.

The sample holds many counts of this clonotype. The chain joins TRBV20-1 to TRBJ2-7; maybe TRBD1 (6 bases). The germline gives CDR1 DFQATT, CDR2 SNEGSKA (reference sequence). The CDR3 runs 14 residues. Trimming pared 3 bases from V and 2 bases from J, leaving 14 bases between. CDR3 loop: CSASRGGSTYEQYF. CDR3 nucleotides: TGCAGTGCTAGCAGAGGGGGAAGCACCTACGAGCAGTACTTC.

This clonotype occurred a few times. The J gene is TRBJ1-6, the V gene TRBV6-5, with 7 bases lining up with TRBD1. The trim removed 6 bases at V and 7 bases at J, leaving 9 bases unmatched. This CDR3 is 15 amino acids long. Germline lookup yields CDR1 MNHEY and CDR2 SVGAGI. CDR3 nucleotides: TGTGCCAGCAGCCGGGAGGGGGCAGGAAATTCACCCCTCCACTTT. Protein product: CASSREGAGNSPLHF.

The V call is TRBV7-3, the J call TRBJ2-3, with a possible D match to TRBD2 (6 bases). Per the germline V gene, CDR1 is SGHTA and CDR2 is FQGTGA. The CDR3 runs 15 residues. V gave up 5 bases and J gave up 4 bases, with 16 bases separating them. The CDR3 reads CASSLVASEADTQYF. DNA of the CDR3: TGTGCCAGCAGCCTCGTGGCTAGCGAAGCAGATACGCAGTATTTT.

The chain employs TRBV21-1 and TRBJ1-4; the table gives TRBD1 as D, unverified against the DNA. TRBV21-1 represents a pseudogene. The CDR3 is 17 residues long. In DNA form, the CDR3 reads TGTGCCAGCAGCTTAGCGCTATCGGGGGTGGTTACGGAAAAACTGTTTTTT. Protein product: CASSLALSGVVTEKLFF.

The chain has TRBV12-3 or TRBV12-4 and TRBJ1-3, with D unresolved. This CDR3 has 13 amino acids. The V gene lost 4 bases and the J gene lost 0 bases, with 4 bases spanning the gap. The CDR3 DNA follows: TGTGCCAGCAGTTCTTTCTCTGGAAACACCATATATTTT. Protein: CASSSFSGNTIYF.

The V and J genes are TRBV5-6 and TRBJ2-2; TRBD2 matches at 7 bases. After removal of 7 bases from V and 3 bases from J, the junction contained 12 bases not matched to a gene. This CDR3 spans 16 amino acids. The V gene's germline CDR1 is SGHDT and CDR2 YYEEEE. This chain's CDR3 is CASVLGGREYTGELFF. The CDR3 DNA sequence: TGTGCCAGCGTGCTCGGTGGGCGGGAGTACACCGGGGAGCTGTTTTTT.

Comments on this clonotype: One junction end disagrees with the germline gene, perhaps due to a read error. The chain has TRBV7-9 and TRBJ2-7; TRBD1 matches 8 bases. The CDR3 extends over 17 amino acids. Germline V CDR1 and CDR2: SEHNR, FQNEAQ (reference sequence). CDR3 amino acids: CASSQETRTGFTYEQYF. As DNA, the CDR3 is TGCGCCAGCAGCCAAGAAACCCGGACAGGGTTTACCTACGAGCAGTACTTC.

The table lists this clonotype with many counts. This chain links TRBV7-9 with TRBJ1-1, with 7 bases lining up with TRBD1. The CDR3 sequence is 15 residues long. The junction had 7 bases not matched to a gene; V was cut back by 5 bases and J by 1 base. In germline, CDR1 is SEHNR, CDR2 FQNEAQ (reference sequence). The CDR3 spells CASSTRTGENTEAFF. The CDR3 DNA follows: TGTGCCAGCAGCACCAGGACAGGAGAGAACACTGAAGCTTTCTTT.

This clonotype was counted many times. V and J are TRBV7-9 and TRBJ1-2; possible D gene TRBD1, 5 bases. Per germline, CDR1 SEHNR and CDR2 FQNEAQ (reference sequence). There are 15 residues in the CDR3. V gave up 4 bases and J gave up 4 bases, with 16 bases separating them. The CDR3 loop reads CASSSDYGRAYGYTF. Written as DNA, the CDR3 is TGTGCCAGCAGCTCGGATTACGGCAGGGCCTATGGCTACACCTTC.

This clonotype was counted ten times or more. The chain employs TRBV29-1 and TRBJ1-2; D unresolved. In germline, CDR1 is SQVTM, CDR2 ANQGSEA. Deletions cut 1 base from V and 2 bases from J, with 11 bases between. The CDR3 extends over 14 amino acids. The DNA of the CDR3 is TGCAGCGTTGAAGCCCGGACGGAGAACTATGGCTACACCTTC. This gives the protein CSVEARTENYGYTF.

This clonotype was counted at least ten times. The chain links TRBV5-1 to TRBJ1-1; D is unclear. Trimming cost V 4 bases and J 5 bases, with 9 bases left between them. The CDR3 length is 12 residues. Germline V gene data show CDR1 as SGHRS and CDR2 as YFSETQ. CDR3 DNA: TGCGCCAGCAGCAACGACGGAACTGAAGCTTTCTTT. Residues: CASSNDGTEAFF.

The chain uses TRBV29-1 and TRBJ1-2, with D perhaps TRBD1 (5 bases). V was pared by 1 base and J by 6 bases, with 27 bases between. Germline V gene data show CDR1 as SQVTM and CDR2 as ANQGSEA. The CDR3 runs to 18 residues. The CDR3 reads CSVEAGSNLDRDGDGYTF. The CDR3 nucleotides are TGCAGCGTTGAAGCGGGTTCGAATCTTGACCGGGACGGCGATGGCTACACCTTC.

Concerning this clonotype: A much more abundant neighbour one base away suggests this may be a read error. This chain joins TRBV7-2 and TRBJ1-5; no reliable D call. This CDR3 region has 15 residues. The germline CDR1 and CDR2 sequences are SGHTA and FQGNSA. Trimming shortened V by 4 bases and J by 4 bases, and 14 bases separated the two germline ends. This CDR3 reads CASSSGGFLNQPQHF. CDR3 bases: TGTGCCAGCAGCTCGGGAGGGTTCCTAAATCAGCCCCAGCATTTT. Complete variable domain (other parts from reference TRBV7-2 and TRBJ1-5): GAGVSQSPSNKVTEKGKDVELRCDPISGHTALYWYRQSLGQGLEFLIYFQGNSAPDKSGLPSDRFSAERTGGSVSTLTIQRTQQEDSAVYLCASSSGGFLNQPQHFGDGTRLSIL.

The chain joins TRBV12-3 or TRBV12-4 to TRBJ1-4; no reliable D call. The CDR3 consists of 14 residues. V dropped 5 bases and J dropped 8 bases, with 15 bases sitting between them. The DNA of the CDR3 is TGTGCCAGCAGTCCGACCACAAGGGCGGAAAAACTGTTTTTT. It translates to CASSPTTRAEKLFF.